Listed below are T cell receptor beta chains from one sample, sequenced in a study of blood T cell repertoires in COVID-19. Some clones are missing from TCRdb's copy, which holds only in-frame ones; the method was immunoSEQ multiplex PCR. The data contain over 150,000 clones, approximately 91% of them singletons. The specimen sequenced was peripheral blood. Receptors were obtained from a man aged 18 to 30 with acute or convalescent COVID-19. CDR3s include the opening cysteine and the closing phenylalanine or tryptophan. D genes are given only for firm matches. Clone size, where shown, is once, few, many, or a class for clones that have expanded.

clone size: .
V gene: TRBV28
J gene: TRBJ2-5
D gene: .
CDR3 protein: CASSLSSGPFRTPQETQYF
CDR3 DNA: TGTGCCAGCAGTTTATCCAGTGGCCCTTTCCGGACACCCCAAGAGACCCAGTACTTC

clone size: .
V gene: TRBV5-6
J gene: TRBJ2-7
D gene: .
CDR3 protein: CASSRVLYEQYF
CDR3 DNA: TGTGCCAGCAGCCGGGTCCTTTACGAGCAGTACTTC

clone size: .
V gene: TRBV12-2
J gene: TRBJ2-1
D gene: .
CDR3 protein: CASRSARGTSGGGTINEQFF
CDR3 DNA: TGTGCAAGTCGCTCCGCACGGGGGACTAGCGGGGGAGGGACTATTAATGAGCAGTTCTTC

clone size: .
V gene: TRBV5-1
J gene: TRBJ2-3
D gene: TRBD2
CDR3 protein: CASRRLAGADTQYF
CDR3 DNA: TGCGCCAGCCGGAGACTAGCGGGAGCTGATACGCAGTATTTT

clone size: .
V gene: TRBV3-1/TRBV3-2
J gene: TRBJ2-3
D gene: TRBD1
CDR3 protein: CASSPNLYRGIGTDTQYF
CDR3 DNA: TGTGCCAGCAGCCCAAACCTTTACAGGGGGATAGGCACAGATACGCAGTATTTT

clone size: once
V gene: TRBV6-2/TRBV6-3
J gene: TRBJ2-4
D gene: TRBD2
CDR3 protein: CASSYASGSSKNIQYF
CDR3 DNA: TGTGCCAGCAGTTACGCTAGCGGGAGTTCCAAAAACATTCAGTACTTC

clone size: .
V gene: TRBV19
J gene: TRBJ2-5
D gene: .
CDR3 protein: CASSIRNRDGETQYF
CDR3 DNA: TGTGCCAGTAGTATTAGGAACAGGGATGGGGAGACCCAGTACTTC

clone size: .
V gene: TRBV5-4
J gene: TRBJ2-1
D gene: TRBD2
CDR3 protein: CASSGRTSGDYNEQFF
CDR3 DNA: TGTGCCAGCAGCGGCCGAACTAGCGGGGACTACAATGAGCAGTTCTTC

clone size: .
V gene: TRBV7-6
J gene: TRBJ2-7
D gene: TRBD2
CDR3 protein: CASSSLAGGPEKYEQYF
CDR3 DNA: TGTGCCAGCAGTTCCCTAGCGGGAGGGCCTGAGAAGTACGAGCAGTACTTC

clone size: .
V gene: TRBV24-1
J gene: TRBJ2-1
D gene: TRBD1
CDR3 protein: CATSDLGTGDNEQFF
CDR3 DNA: TGTGCCACCAGTGATCTCGGGACAGGGGACAATGAGCAGTTCTTC

clone size: .
V gene: TRBV6-5
J gene: TRBJ2-2
D gene: .
CDR3 protein: CASRRKITGELFF
CDR3 DNA: TGTGCCAGCAGGCGCAAGATAACCGGGGAGCTGTTTTTT

clone size: once
V gene: TRBV29-1
J gene: TRBJ1-1
D gene: .
CDR3 protein: CSVEDRTGQAFF
CDR3 DNA: TGCAGCGTTGAAGATCGTACAGGCCAAGCTTTCTTT

clone size: .
V gene: TRBV2
J gene: TRBJ2-3
D gene: TRBD2
CDR3 protein: CAVTPRAGGSDTQYF
CDR3 DNA: TGTGCCGTAACACCCCGAGCGGGAGGGTCGGATACGCAGTATTTT

clone size: .
V gene: TRBV19
J gene: TRBJ2-2
D gene: .
CDR3 protein: CASGRGNTGELFF
CDR3 DNA: TGTGCCTCTGGCAGGGGGAACACCGGGGAGCTGTTTTTT

clone size: .
V gene: TRBV5-4
J gene: TRBJ2-4
D gene: .
CDR3 protein: CASKLGGDKNIQYF
CDR3 DNA: TGTGCCAGCAAATTAGGGGGGGACAAAAACATTCAGTACTTC

clone size: .
V gene: TRBV24-1
J gene: TRBJ2-1
D gene: TRBD2
CDR3 protein: CATSDPGTSGRNEQFF
CDR3 DNA: TGTGCCACCAGTGACCCCGGGACTAGCGGGAGAAATGAGCAGTTCTTC

clone size: .
V gene: TRBV28
J gene: TRBJ2-2
D gene: TRBD1
CDR3 protein: CATWDSYTGELFF
CDR3 DNA: TGTGCCACCTGGGACAGTTACACCGGGGAGCTGTTTTTT

clone size: .
V gene: TRBV7-8
J gene: TRBJ1-1
D gene: .
CDR3 protein: CASSLGGDTEAFF
CDR3 DNA: TGTGCCAGCAGCTTAGGGGGGGACACTGAAGCTTTCTTT

clone size: .
V gene: TRBV10-3
J gene: TRBJ1-1
D gene: .
CDR3 protein: CAISESGAGAFF
CDR3 DNA: TGTGCCATCAGTGAGTCGGGGGCTGGAGCTTTCTTT

clone size: .
V gene: TRBV7-2
J gene: TRBJ2-3
D gene: .
CDR3 protein: CASSSPLSDTQYF
CDR3 DNA: TGTGCCAGCAGCTCCCCCTTGTCAGATACGCAGTATTTT

clone size: .
V gene: TRBV3-1/TRBV3-2
J gene: TRBJ1-2
D gene: .
CDR3 protein: CASSHVRQFFETGYTF
CDR3 DNA: TGTGCCAGCAGCCATGTAAGACAGTTTTTCGAAACCGGCTACACCTTC

clone size: .
V gene: TRBV19
J gene: TRBJ1-5
D gene: TRBD1
CDR3 protein: CASSRDRAPYNNQPQHF
CDR3 DNA: TGTGCCAGTAGCAGGGACAGGGCACCCTATAACAATCAGCCCCAGCATTTT

clone size: .
V gene: TRBV19
J gene: TRBJ1-5
D gene: .
CDR3 protein: CASMGQGVGQPQHF
CDR3 DNA: TGTGCCAGTATGGGGCAGGGTGTCGGGCAGCCCCAGCATTTT

clone size: .
V gene: TRBV5-6
J gene: TRBJ1-3
D gene: .
CDR3 protein: CASSVHGSGNTIYF
CDR3 DNA: TGTGCCAGCAGCGTCCACGGCTCTGGAAACACCATATATTTT

clone size: .
V gene: TRBV5-1
J gene: TRBJ1-1
D gene: TRBD1
CDR3 protein: CATGRGQANTEAFF
CDR3 DNA: TGCGCCACCGGTCGGGGACAGGCGAACACTGAAGCTTTCTTT

clone size: .
V gene: TRBV28
J gene: TRBJ2-3
D gene: TRBD1
CDR3 protein: CASSPQGTGEKDTQYF
CDR3 DNA: TGTGCCAGCAGTCCGCAAGGGACAGGGGAAAAAGATACGCAGTATTTT

clone size: once
V gene: TRBV6-1
J gene: TRBJ1-1
D gene: TRBD1
CDR3 protein: CASSDLDRENTEAFF
CDR3 DNA: TGTGCCAGCAGTGATCTGGACAGGGAGAACACTGAAGCTTTCTTT

clone size: .
V gene: TRBV28
J gene: TRBJ1-1
D gene: TRBD1
CDR3 protein: CASSAVGQGPPEAFF
CDR3 DNA: TGTGCCAGCAGTGCCGTTGGACAGGGCCCCCCTGAAGCTTTCTTT

clone size: .
V gene: TRBV19
J gene: TRBJ2-5
D gene: TRBD2
CDR3 protein: CASSIDGLAVQETQYF
CDR3 DNA: TGTGCCAGTAGTATAGACGGACTAGCGGTACAAGAGACCCAGTACTTC

clone size: .
V gene: TRBV5-6
J gene: TRBJ2-3
D gene: TRBD2
CDR3 protein: CASSPGLAGVGTDTQYF
CDR3 DNA: TGTGCCAGCAGCCCGGGACTAGCGGGGGTGGGGACAGATACGCAGTATTTT

clone size: .
V gene: TRBV7-9
J gene: TRBJ1-5
D gene: .
CDR3 protein: CASSYPGLDQPQHF
CDR3 DNA: TGTGCCAGCAGCTACCCAGGGTTGGATCAGCCCCAGCATTTT

clone size: once
V gene: TRBV24-1
J gene: TRBJ1-5
D gene: .
CDR3 protein: CATSDRTRSNQPQHF
CDR3 DNA: TGTGCCACCAGTGATAGGACACGGAGCAATCAGCCCCAGCATTTT

clone size: few
V gene: TRBV7-2
J gene: TRBJ2-1
D gene: TRBD1
CDR3 protein: CASALQGSYNEQFF
CDR3 DNA: TGTGCCAGCGCTCTACAGGGGAGTTACAATGAGCAGTTCTTC

clone size: .
V gene: TRBV6-5
J gene: TRBJ1-2
D gene: .
CDR3 protein: CASRFSLRVYGYTF
CDR3 DNA: TGTGCCAGCAGATTCTCCCTGAGGGTCTATGGCTACACCTTC

clone size: .
V gene: TRBV5-4
J gene: TRBJ1-2
D gene: .
CDR3 protein: CASSLNAGPPYGYTF
CDR3 DNA: TGTGCCAGCAGCTTAAATGCGGGACCCCCCTATGGCTACACCTTC

clone size: .
V gene: TRBV2
J gene: TRBJ2-5
D gene: .
CDR3 protein: CASSEALRAAGVTQYF
CDR3 DNA: TGTGCCAGCAGTGAAGCTCTCCGGGCCGCGGGCGTAACCCAGTACTTC

clone size: once
V gene: TRBV7-2
J gene: TRBJ2-7
D gene: TRBD2
CDR3 protein: CASSFTSGGAVWEQYF
CDR3 DNA: TGTGCCAGCAGCTTTACTAGCGGGGGGGCGGTTTGGGAGCAGTACTTC

clone size: .
V gene: TRBV5-1
J gene: TRBJ2-5
D gene: TRBD2
CDR3 protein: CASSLVRGGETQYF
CDR3 DNA: TGCGCCAGCAGCTTGGTTCGGGGGGGAGAGACCCAGTACTTC

clone size: .
V gene: TRBV11-2
J gene: TRBJ1-2
D gene: TRBD1
CDR3 protein: CASSLDRPGTGLPGGYGYTF
CDR3 DNA: TGTGCCAGCAGCTTAGATAGGCCCGGGACAGGTCTTCCTGGCGGCTATGGCTACACCTTC

clone size: .
V gene: TRBV3-1/TRBV3-2
J gene: TRBJ1-1
D gene: .
CDR3 protein: CASSSDRNTEAFF
CDR3 DNA: TGTGCCAGCAGTTCGGACAGAAACACTGAAGCTTTCTTT

clone size: .
V gene: TRBV10-3
J gene: TRBJ1-5
D gene: TRBD1
CDR3 protein: CAIRRDSSNQPQHF
CDR3 DNA: TGTGCCATCAGGCGGGACAGCAGCAATCAGCCCCAGCATTTT

clone size: .
V gene: TRBV20-1
J gene: TRBJ2-7
D gene: .
CDR3 protein: CSASRGWTGGYEQYF
CDR3 DNA: TGCAGTGCTAGTAGGGGGTGGACAGGAGGGTACGAGCAGTACTTC

clone size: .
V gene: TRBV7-6
J gene: TRBJ2-3
D gene: TRBD1
CDR3 protein: CASSSAPQGPGTDTQYF
CDR3 DNA: TGTGCCAGCAGCTCTGCCCCACAGGGGCCTGGCACAGATACGCAGTATTTT

clone size: .
V gene: TRBV2
J gene: TRBJ2-7
D gene: .
CDR3 protein: CASSWVDTTIYF
CDR3 DNA: TGTGCCAGCAGTTGGGTGGACACGACCATTTACTTC

clone size: .
V gene: TRBV7-9
J gene: TRBJ1-6
D gene: .
CDR3 protein: CASSPRPGGGPLHF
CDR3 DNA: TGTGCCAGCAGCCCACGGCCGGGGGGGGGACCCCTCCACTTT

clone size: .
V gene: TRBV5-1
J gene: TRBJ1-3
D gene: .
CDR3 protein: CASTRDNSGNTIYF
CDR3 DNA: TGCGCCAGCACCAGGGACAACTCTGGAAACACCATATATTTT

clone size: .
V gene: TRBV20-1
J gene: TRBJ2-4
D gene: .
CDR3 protein: CSALSNIQYF
CDR3 DNA: TGCAGTGCCCTTTCAAACATTCAGTACTTC

clone size: .
V gene: TRBV6-5
J gene: TRBJ2-7
D gene: TRBD1
CDR3 protein: CASSPRTGWGYEQYF
CDR3 DNA: TGTGCCAGCAGTCCTCGGACAGGGTGGGGCTACGAGCAGTACTTC

clone size: few
V gene: TRBV19
J gene: TRBJ2-7
D gene: TRBD1
CDR3 protein: CASSNRGSSYEQYF
CDR3 DNA: TGTGCCAGTAGTAACAGGGGAAGTTCCTACGAGCAGTACTTC

clone size: .
V gene: TRBV14
J gene: TRBJ2-2
D gene: .
CDR3 protein: CASSQVGDPLRTGELFF
CDR3 DNA: TGTGCCAGCAGCCAAGTAGGAGACCCCTTGAGGACCGGGGAGCTGTTTTTT

clone size: .
V gene: TRBV7-2
J gene: TRBJ1-2
D gene: .
CDR3 protein: CASSSPPGRAGYGYTF
CDR3 DNA: TGTGCCAGCAGCTCCCCCCCCGGCCGAGCGGGCTATGGCTACACCTTC

clone size: .
V gene: TRBV5-1
J gene: TRBJ1-2
D gene: TRBD1
CDR3 protein: CASSPPGQGGYTF
CDR3 DNA: TGCGCCAGCAGCCCGCCGGGACAGGGAGGCTACACCTTC

clone size: .
V gene: TRBV18
J gene: TRBJ2-3
D gene: .
CDR3 protein: CASSPRLAAKSTDTQYF
CDR3 DNA: TGTGCCAGCTCACCACGGCTAGCCGCTAAGAGCACAGATACGCAGTATTTT